The rows below give T cell receptor beta chains drawn from one sample of a study of OX40 agonist ivuxolimab in advanced cancers. Assay used: immunoSEQ multiplex PCR; TCRdb lists only in-frame clones, some missing. Among 89,000 or so clones listed, 88% were seen once. The material sequenced was CD4+ or CD8+ T cells sorted from blood, taken in a trial of the OX40 agonist ivuxolimab. These receptors were taken from an adult with an advanced solid tumor such as melanoma, head and neck, liver or kidney cancer. Each CDR3 is given with its conserved first and last residue. The order of the fields is clone size, V gene, D gene, J gene, CDR3 DNA, CDR3 protein. D genes are given only for firm matches. Some rows have no size entry. The others give once, few or many, or a class for an expanded clone.

NA	TRBV15	TRBD2	TRBJ2-1	TGTGCCACCAGCAGTCAAGCGGGAGGGTACAATGAGCAGTTCTTC	CATSSQAGGYNEQFF
NA	TRBV6-4	TRBD2	TRBJ2-2	TGTGCCACCCAGCGGGACTCCGACACCGGGGAGCTGTTTTTT	CATQRDSDTGELFF
NA	TRBV28	NA	TRBJ1-2	TGTGCCAGCAGTCTTGGACGAAACGGCGGCTACACCTTC	CASSLGRNGGYTF
NA	TRBV27	NA	TRBJ2-7	TGTGCCAGCAGTTTAGATCGGGGCGCCCCCACGTACGAGCAGTACTTC	CASSLDRGAPTYEQYF
NA	TRBV27	TRBD1	TRBJ2-7	TGTGCCAGCAGTTTAAGGACAGGGGGCAAGCAGTACTTC	CASSLRTGGKQYF
NA	TRBV7-9	NA	TRBJ2-3	TGTGCCAGCAGTCTTGGACAGACGACAGATACGCAGTATTTT	CASSLGQTTDTQYF
NA	TRBV28	NA	TRBJ2-1	TGTGCCAGCAGACCCGGGGGCTTGATGTACAATGAGCAGTTCTTC	CASRPGGLMYNEQFF
NA	TRBV19	NA	TRBJ1-4	TGTGCCAGTAGTCAAGGGGTCTGGGGGAGCAGCGAAAAACTGTTTTTT	CASSQGVWGSSEKLFF
NA	TRBV6-5	NA	TRBJ1-2	TGTGCCAGCAGTTACTCGACCGGTGGTGGCTACACCTTC	CASSYSTGGGYTF
NA	TRBV6-1	NA	TRBJ2-1	TGTGCCAGCAGTGAAAGTCAGCTTTACAATGAGCAGTTCTTC	CASSESQLYNEQFF
NA	TRBV7-3	NA	TRBJ2-3	TGTGCCAGCAGCCGACACCGCACAGATACGCAGTATTTT	CASSRHRTDTQYF
NA	TRBV11-2	NA	TRBJ2-1	TGTGCCAGCAGCTTAGTGGCGGGTTACAATGAGCAGTTCTTC	CASSLVAGYNEQFF
NA	TRBV5-1	NA	TRBJ2-7	TGCGCCAGCAGCTTGATGGCTGTTAAGGGGGAGCAGTACTTC	CASSLMAVKGEQYF
NA	TRBV18	NA	TRBJ2-5	TGTGCCAGCTCCCGCCTCCGGGAGACCCAGTACTTC	CASSRLRETQYF
NA	TRBV14	NA	TRBJ2-2	TGTGCCAGCAGCTATAGCACCGGGGAGCTGTTTTTT	CASSYSTGELFF
NA	TRBV4-2	NA	TRBJ2-3	TGTGCCAGCAGCCAGGGGGGACAGTGGAGGGTCCGCACAGATACGCAGTATTTT	CASSQGGQWRVRTDTQYF
NA	TRBV4-2	NA	TRBJ2-2	TGTGCCAGCAGCCAAGGGGACCGGGGGGCATTGACCGGGGAGCTGTTTTTT	CASSQGDRGALTGELFF
NA	TRBV2	NA	TRBJ2-7	TGTGCCAGCAGTGGACAGGTTAGCTCCTACGAGCAGTACTTC	CASSGQVSSYEQYF
NA	TRBV28	NA	TRBJ2-7	TGTGCCAGCAGGGGCGCGACTTACGAGCAGTACTTC	CASRGATYEQYF
NA	TRBV11-2	TRBD1	TRBJ2-2	TGTGCCAGCAGCTTAGCCATCAGGGGGCGGAGGACCGGGGAGCTGTTTTTT	CASSLAIRGRRTGELFF
NA	TRBV5-5	NA	TRBJ1-4	TGTGCCAGCAGCTCCCCGGGCGGGGGAAGCGTTGAAAAACTGTTTTTT	CASSSPGGGSVEKLFF
NA	TRBV14	NA	TRBJ2-7	TGTGCCAGCAGCCAAGTGGGCGGGGTGAGCTACGAGCAGTACTTC	CASSQVGGVSYEQYF
few	TRBV4-1	NA	TRBJ2-1	TGCGCCAGCAGCCAAGGGGTTGTCTACAGCTCCTACAATGAGCAGTTCTTC	CASSQGVVYSSYNEQFF
NA	TRBV5-4	NA	TRBJ1-3	TGTGCCAGCAGCTTGGAGGCAGGGTCTGGAAACACCATATATTTT	CASSLEAGSGNTIYF
NA	TRBV2	TRBD2	TRBJ2-5	TGTGCCAGCAGGGCCTTAGCGGGAAAGGGGGAGACCCAGTACTTC	CASRALAGKGETQYF
NA	TRBV28	NA	TRBJ2-7	TGTGCCAGCAGTGTCCACTACGAGCAGTACTTC	CASSVHYEQYF
NA	TRBV28	NA	TRBJ2-1	TGTGCCAGCAGTCTCCCGGACTTGCCGGCTGAGCAGTTCTTC	CASSLPDLPAEQFF
NA	TRBV9	NA	TRBJ2-7	TGTGCCAGCAGCCCCCGACAGGAAAGATCGGCAGCGCAGTACTTC	CASSPRQERSAAQYF
NA	TRBV4-3	TRBD2	TRBJ2-1	TGCGCCAGCAGCCAAGATAGCGGGGGCTCCTACAATGAGCAGTTCTTC	CASSQDSGGSYNEQFF
NA	TRBV5-1	NA	TRBJ2-1	TGCGCCAGCAGCCGTACGGGACCCTACAATGAGCAGTTCTTC	CASSRTGPYNEQFF
NA	TRBV5-1	TRBD2	TRBJ2-2	TGCGCCAGCAGTCCCGGGACTAGCGGGAGGTCCGGGGAGCTGTTTTTT	CASSPGTSGRSGELFF
NA	TRBV19	TRBD1	TRBJ2-5	TGTGCCAGTAGTGGACAGGGTAGAGAGACCCAGTACTTC	CASSGQGRETQYF
NA	TRBV5-1	TRBD2	TRBJ2-2	TGCGCCAGCAGCAGGCGCCCCCGACTAGCGGGAGGTGGGACCGGGGAGCTGTTTTTT	CASSRRPRLAGGGTGELFF
NA	TRBV7-9	TRBD2	TRBJ2-3	TGTGCCAGCAGCCAGGGACTAGCGGGCCCTAGCACAGATACGCAGTATTTT	CASSQGLAGPSTDTQYF
NA	TRBV4-1	NA	TRBJ1-1	TGCGCCAGCAGCCAAGATGGGGCAGGGATGAACACTGAAGCTTTCTTT	CASSQDGAGMNTEAFF
NA	TRBV11-3	NA	TRBJ2-2	TGTGCCAGCAGCTCCCGAGGTGGGGACACCGGGGAGCTGTTTTTT	CASSSRGGDTGELFF
NA	TRBV28	NA	TRBJ2-4	TGTGCCAGCAGTTTACGGGATGGGGTCAAAAACATTCAGTACTTC	CASSLRDGVKNIQYF
few	TRBV7-9	NA	TRBJ1-1	TGTGCCAGCGGGGGTCGGAGCACTGAAGCTTTCTTT	CASGGRSTEAFF
NA	TRBV28	TRBD2	TRBJ2-1	TGTGCCAGCAGAGACCGGACTAGCGAGTACAATGAGCAGTTCTTC	CASRDRTSEYNEQFF
NA	TRBV28	NA	TRBJ2-5	TGTGCCAGCAGACGCCAAGAGACCCAGTACTTC	CASRRQETQYF
NA	TRBV7-9	NA	TRBJ2-7	TGTGCCAGCAGCCAAGGGACTTTTTCCTACGAGCAGTACTTC	CASSQGTFSYEQYF
few	TRBV28	NA	TRBJ2-7	TGTGCCAGCAGCGGGGGCAGGGCCCTCGAGCAGTACTTC	CASSGGRALEQYF
NA	TRBV27	NA	TRBJ2-1	TGTGCCAGCAGTTTTTTGACGGGGGCGCGGAACAATGAGCAGTTCTTC	CASSFLTGARNNEQFF
NA	TRBV6-9	NA	TRBJ2-7	TGTGCCAGCCTGTGGGCGGGGACCTGTGAGCAGTACTTC	CASLWAGTCEQYF
NA	TRBV29-1	NA	TRBJ2-7	TGCAGCGTACGGGCCCAGGGCTACGAGCAGTACTTC	CSVRAQGYEQYF
NA	TRBV6-6	NA	TRBJ1-2	TGTGCCAGCAGTTACTCGGGGACAACCGTCTGTGGCTACACCTTC	CASSYSGTTVCGYTF